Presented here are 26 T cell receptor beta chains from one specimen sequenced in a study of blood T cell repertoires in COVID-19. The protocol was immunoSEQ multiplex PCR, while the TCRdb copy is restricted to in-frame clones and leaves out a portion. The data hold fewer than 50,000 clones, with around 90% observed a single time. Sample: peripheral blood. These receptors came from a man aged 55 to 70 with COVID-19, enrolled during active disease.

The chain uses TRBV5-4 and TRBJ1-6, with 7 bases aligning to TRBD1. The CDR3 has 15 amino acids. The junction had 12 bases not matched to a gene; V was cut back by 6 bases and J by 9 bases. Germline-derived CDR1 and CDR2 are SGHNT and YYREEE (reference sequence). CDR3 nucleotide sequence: TGTGCCAGCACCATGCAGGGACAGATATCTTCACCCCTCCACTTT. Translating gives CASTMQGQISSPLHF.

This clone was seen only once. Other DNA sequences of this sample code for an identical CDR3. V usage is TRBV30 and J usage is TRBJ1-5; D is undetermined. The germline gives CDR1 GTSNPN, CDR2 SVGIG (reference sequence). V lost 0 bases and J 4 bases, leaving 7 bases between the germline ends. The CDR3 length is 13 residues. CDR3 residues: CAWSVRDNQPQHF. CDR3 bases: TGTGCCTGGAGTGTGCGGGATAATCAGCCCCAGCATTTT. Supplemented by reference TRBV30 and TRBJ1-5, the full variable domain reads SQTIHQWPATLVQPVGSPLSLECTVEGTSNPNLYWYRQAAGRGLQLLFYSVGIGQISSEVPQNLSASRPQDRQFILSSKKLLLSDSGFYLCAWSVRDNQPQHFGDGTRLSIL.

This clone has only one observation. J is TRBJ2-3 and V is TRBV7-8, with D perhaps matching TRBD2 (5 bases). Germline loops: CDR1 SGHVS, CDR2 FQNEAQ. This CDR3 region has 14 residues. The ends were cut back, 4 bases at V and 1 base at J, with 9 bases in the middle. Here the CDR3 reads CASSWSSGTDTQYF. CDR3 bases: TGTGCCAGCAGCTGGAGTAGCGGCACAGATACGCAGTATTTT.

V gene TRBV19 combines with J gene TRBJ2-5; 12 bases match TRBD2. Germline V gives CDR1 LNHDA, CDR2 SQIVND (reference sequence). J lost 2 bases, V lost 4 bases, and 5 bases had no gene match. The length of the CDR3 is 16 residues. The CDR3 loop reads CASSSRTSGTQETQYF. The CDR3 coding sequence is TGTGCCAGTAGTAGTAGGACTAGCGGGACTCAAGAGACCCAGTACTTC.

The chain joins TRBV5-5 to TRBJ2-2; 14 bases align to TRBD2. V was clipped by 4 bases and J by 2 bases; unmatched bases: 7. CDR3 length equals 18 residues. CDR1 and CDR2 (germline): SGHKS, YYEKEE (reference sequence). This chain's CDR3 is CASSPTGTSGRNTGELFF. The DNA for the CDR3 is TGTGCCAGCAGCCCTACCGGGACTAGCGGGAGAAACACCGGGGAGCTGTTTTTT.

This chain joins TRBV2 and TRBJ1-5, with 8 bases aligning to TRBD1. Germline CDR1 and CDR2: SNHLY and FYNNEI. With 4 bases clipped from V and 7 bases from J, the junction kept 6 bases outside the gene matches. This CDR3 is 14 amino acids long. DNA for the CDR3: TGTGCCAGCAGTGGTCGACAGGGGTCCCAGCCCCAGCATTTT. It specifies CASSGRQGSQPQHF.

This chain's CDR3 is CASKASGPNRAKNIQYF. CDR3 nucleotides: TGTGCCAGCAAGGCTAGCGGGCCCAACCGGGCCAAAAACATTCAGTACTTC. The chain joins TRBV28 to TRBJ2-4; 8 nucleotides agree with TRBD2. CDR3 length: 17 residues. J lost 1 base, V lost 7 bases, and 12 bases had no gene match. The germline gives CDR1 MDHEN, CDR2 SYDVKM.

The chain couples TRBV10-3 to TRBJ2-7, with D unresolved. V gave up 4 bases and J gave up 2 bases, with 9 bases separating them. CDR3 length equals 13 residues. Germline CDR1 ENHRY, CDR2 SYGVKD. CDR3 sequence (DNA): TGTGCCATCAGTGCCCGGCTAGCCTACGAGCAGTACTTC. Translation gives CAISARLAYEQYF.

The CDR3, as DNA: TGTGCCAGCAGCGGCAGGGGGCTAGGGAACACTGAAGCTTTCTTT. Translation gives CASSGRGLGNTEAFF. This chain connects TRBV7-2 to TRBJ1-1, with 8 bases matching TRBD1. From germline, CDR1 is SGHTA and CDR2 FQGNSA. The V and J ends lost 5 bases and 1 base, in that order; junction bases with no gene match: 6. This CDR3 has 15 residues.

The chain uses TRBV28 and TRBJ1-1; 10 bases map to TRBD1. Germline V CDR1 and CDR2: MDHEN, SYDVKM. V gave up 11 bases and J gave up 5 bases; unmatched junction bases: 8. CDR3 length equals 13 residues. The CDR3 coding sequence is TGTGCCCTCCAGGGACAGGGGTTGACTGAAGCTTTCTTT. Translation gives CALQGQGLTEAFF.

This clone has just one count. The CDR3 coding sequence is TGTGCCAGCAGCTTGGGGCTAGCGGGGCCCAATGAGCAGTTCTTC. This encodes CASSLGLAGPNEQFF. The rearrangement joins TRBV5-6 to TRBJ2-1; 9 bases are shared with TRBD2. Per germline, CDR1 SGHDT and CDR2 YYEEEE. This CDR3 region has 15 residues. V lost 0 bases to trimming and J lost 6 bases; unmatched junction nucleotides: 4.

The CDR3 spells CASNKYGTDTQYF. CDR3 DNA sequence: TGTGCCAGTAACAAATACGGCACAGATACGCAGTATTTT. V and J are TRBV19 and TRBJ2-3, with unresolved D. The V end was cut by 7 bases, the J end by 1 base, with 9 bases between. The CDR3 totals 13 residues. Germline CDR1 is LNHDA and CDR2 is SQIVND (reference sequence).

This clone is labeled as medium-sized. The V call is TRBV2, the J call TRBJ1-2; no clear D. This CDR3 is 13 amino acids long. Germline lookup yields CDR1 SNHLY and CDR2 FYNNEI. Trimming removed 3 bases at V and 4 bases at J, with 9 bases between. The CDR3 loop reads CASSDGTRYGYTF. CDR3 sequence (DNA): TGTGCCAGCAGTGATGGTACACGCTATGGCTACACCTTC.

The CDR3 DNA reads TGTGCCAGCAGCCCGGACAGGGGTAACGAGCAGTACTTC. This encodes CASSPDRGNEQYF. This chain joins TRBV9 and TRBJ2-7, with 9 bases lining up with TRBD1. Germline-derived CDR1 and CDR2 are SGDLS and YYNGEE. The CDR3 sequence is 13 residues long. V shed 4 bases and J 5 bases; nucleotides not matched to a gene: 4.

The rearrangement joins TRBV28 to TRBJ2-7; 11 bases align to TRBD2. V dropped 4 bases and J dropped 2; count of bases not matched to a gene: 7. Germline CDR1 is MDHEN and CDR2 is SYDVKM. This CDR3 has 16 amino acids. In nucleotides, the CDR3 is TGTGCCAGCAGTTCCGGGACTAGCGGATTTACCTACGAGCAGTACTTC. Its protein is CASSSGTSGFTYEQYF.

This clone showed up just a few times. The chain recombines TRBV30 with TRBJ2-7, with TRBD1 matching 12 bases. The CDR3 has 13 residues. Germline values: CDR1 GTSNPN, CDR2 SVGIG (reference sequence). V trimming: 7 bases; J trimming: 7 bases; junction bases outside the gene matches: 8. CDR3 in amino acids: CASEGTGGWEQYF. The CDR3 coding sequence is TGTGCCTCCGAAGGGACAGGGGGCTGGGAGCAGTACTTC.

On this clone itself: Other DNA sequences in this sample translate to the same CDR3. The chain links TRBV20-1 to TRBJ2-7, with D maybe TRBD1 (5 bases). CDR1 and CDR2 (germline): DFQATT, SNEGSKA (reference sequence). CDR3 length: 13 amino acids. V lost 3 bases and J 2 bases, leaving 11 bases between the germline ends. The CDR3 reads CSASSGATYEQYF. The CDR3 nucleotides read TGCAGTGCTAGTTCTGGGGCCACCTACGAGCAGTACTTC.

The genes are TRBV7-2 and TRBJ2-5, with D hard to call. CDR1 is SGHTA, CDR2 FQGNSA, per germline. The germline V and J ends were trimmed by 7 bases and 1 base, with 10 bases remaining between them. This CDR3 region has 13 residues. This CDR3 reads CASTITSQETQYF. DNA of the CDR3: TGTGCCAGCACGATTACTTCCCAAGAGACCCAGTACTTC.

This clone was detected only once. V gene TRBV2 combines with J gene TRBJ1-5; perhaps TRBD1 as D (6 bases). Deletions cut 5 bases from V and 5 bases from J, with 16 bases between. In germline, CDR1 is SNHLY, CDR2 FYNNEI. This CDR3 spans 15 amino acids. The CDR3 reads CASSITGTTDQPQHF. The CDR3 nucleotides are TGTGCCAGCAGTATAACAGGGACTACCGATCAGCCCCAGCATTTT.

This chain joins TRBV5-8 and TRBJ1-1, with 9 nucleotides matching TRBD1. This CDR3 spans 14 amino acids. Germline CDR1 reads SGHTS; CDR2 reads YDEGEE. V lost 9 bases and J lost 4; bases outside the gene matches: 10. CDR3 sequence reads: CATRDRAGGTEAFF. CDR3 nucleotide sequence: TGTGCCACCCGGGACAGGGCTGGGGGCACTGAAGCTTTCTTT.

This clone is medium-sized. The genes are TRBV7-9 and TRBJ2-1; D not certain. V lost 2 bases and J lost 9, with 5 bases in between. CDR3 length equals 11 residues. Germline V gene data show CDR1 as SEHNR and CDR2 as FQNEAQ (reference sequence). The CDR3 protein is CASSLLLEQFF. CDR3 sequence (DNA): TGTGCCAGCAGCTTACTTCTTGAGCAGTTCTTC.

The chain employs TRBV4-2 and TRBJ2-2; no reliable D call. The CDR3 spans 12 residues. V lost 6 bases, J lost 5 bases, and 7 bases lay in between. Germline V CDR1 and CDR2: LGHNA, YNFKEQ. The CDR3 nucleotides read TGTGCCAGCAGATCCAATACCGGGGAGCTGTTTTTT. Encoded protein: CASRSNTGELFF.

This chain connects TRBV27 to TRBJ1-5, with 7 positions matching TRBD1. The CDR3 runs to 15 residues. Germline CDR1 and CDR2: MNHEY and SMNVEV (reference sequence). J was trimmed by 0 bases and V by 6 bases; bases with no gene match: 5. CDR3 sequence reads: CASSLRGASNQPQHF. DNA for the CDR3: TGTGCCAGCAGCCTCAGGGGGGCTAGCAATCAGCCCCAGCATTTT.

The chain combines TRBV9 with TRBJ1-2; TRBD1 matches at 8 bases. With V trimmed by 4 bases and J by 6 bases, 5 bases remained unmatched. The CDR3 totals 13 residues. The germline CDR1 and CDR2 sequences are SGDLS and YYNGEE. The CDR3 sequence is CASSTRTGNGYTF. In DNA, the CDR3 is TGTGCCAGCAGCACCCGGACAGGGAATGGCTACACCTTC.

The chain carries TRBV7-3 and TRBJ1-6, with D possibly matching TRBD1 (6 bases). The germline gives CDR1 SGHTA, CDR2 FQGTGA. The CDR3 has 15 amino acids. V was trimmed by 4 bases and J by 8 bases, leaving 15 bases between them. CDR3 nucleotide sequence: TGTGCCAGCAGCTCCTCAGGGGCAGGGCATTCACCCCTCCACTTT. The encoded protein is CASSSSGAGHSPLHF.

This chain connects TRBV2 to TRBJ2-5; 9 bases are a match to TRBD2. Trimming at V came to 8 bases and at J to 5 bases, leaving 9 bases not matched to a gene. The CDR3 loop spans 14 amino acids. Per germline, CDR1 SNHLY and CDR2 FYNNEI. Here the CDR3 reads CASGAGGPEETQYF. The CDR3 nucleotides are TGTGCCAGCGGGGCGGGAGGGCCGGAGGAGACCCAGTACTTC.